One and the same sample provided the 28 T cell receptor beta chains below, sequenced in a study of long-term antiretroviral therapy in people with HIV. Survey-level immunoSEQ v3.0 assays were run. TCRdb's table, derived via immunoSEQ multiplex PCR, lists solely in-frame clones and lacks some. The sample holds about 37,000 clones, 80% to 85% seen once. The sequencing here drew on unsorted PBMCs, taken 1 year after starting antiretroviral therapy. The receptors stem from a man between 18 and 29 years old with HIV.

This clone was recorded once. The gene calls are TRBV7-8 and TRBJ1-1, with D possibly TRBD1 on 6 matching bases. Germline V gene lookup returns CDR1 SGHVS and CDR2 FQNEAQ. Deletions cut 0 bases from V and 0 bases from J, with 11 bases between. The CDR3 contains 16 residues. The CDR3, as DNA: TGTGCCAGCAGCTTAGCGCCTAGGGGGGTGAACACTGAAGCTTTCTTT. Its protein product is CASSLAPRGVNTEAFF.

This sequence joins TRBV19 and TRBJ2-2; D unresolved. CDR1 is LNHDA and CDR2 is SQIVND in the germline V gene (reference sequence). CDR3 size: 14 residues. Trimming took off 7 bases at V and 2 bases at J, with 11 bases between the two ends. The CDR3 loop reads CASIISVNTGELFF. The CDR3 bases are TGTGCCAGTATAATCAGCGTTAACACCGGGGAGCTGTTTTTT.

This clone was observed once. This chain joins TRBV2 and TRBJ2-7, with a possible D match to TRBD1 (6 bases). The ends were cut back, 5 bases at V and 0 bases at J, with 11 bases in the middle. The CDR3 consists of 14 residues. Per germline, CDR1 SNHLY and CDR2 FYNNEI. The CDR3 spells CASSRRQDSYEQYF. In DNA, the CDR3 is TGTGCCAGCAGTCGGAGACAGGACTCCTACGAGCAGTACTTC. Full variable domain (remainder filled in from reference TRBV2 and TRBJ2-7): EPEVTQTPSHQVTQMGQEVILRCVPISNHLYFYWYRQILGQKVEFLVSFYNNEISEKSEIFDDQFSVERPDGSNFTLKIRSTKLEDSAMYFCASSRRQDSYEQYFGPGTRLTVT.

This chain connects TRBV19 to TRBJ2-7, with D perhaps matching TRBD2 (6 bases). The CDR3 is made up of 14 amino acids. Germline V CDR1 and CDR2: LNHDA, SQIVND (reference sequence). V dropped 3 bases and J dropped 3 bases, with 12 bases sitting between them. The CDR3, as DNA: TGTGCCAGTAGTATGTCACCCGGGGGCTACGAGCAGTACTTC. Amino acid sequence: CASSMSPGGYEQYF.

This clone was observed once. V and J are TRBV12-5 and TRBJ2-5; D perhaps matches TRBD1 (5 bases). The germline CDR1 and CDR2 sequences are LGHNT and FRNRAP. This CDR3 has 15 residues. The ends were cut back, 3 bases at V and 6 bases at J, with 17 bases in the middle. CDR3 region: CASGFLIQGRQTQYF. The CDR3 DNA sequence: TGTGCTAGTGGTTTTCTAATTCAGGGTCGCCAGACCCAGTACTTC.

The chain couples TRBV6-5 to TRBJ2-2; TRBD1 matches 9 bases. With V trimmed by 2 bases and J by 1 base, 2 bases remained unmatched. The CDR3 totals 16 residues. Germline CDR1 and CDR2: MNHEY and SVGAGI. Written as DNA, the CDR3 is TGTGCCAGCAGTTACGTGGGACAGGGGAACACCGGGGAGCTGTTTTTT. Protein: CASSYVGQGNTGELFF.

The CDR3, as DNA: TGTGCCAGCAGCTTGACAGGTGTATCCTACGAGCAGTACTTC. This sequence encodes CASSLTGVSYEQYF. This chain links TRBV5-5 with TRBJ2-7; D may be TRBD1 (5 bases). The CDR3 is 14 amino acids. Germline V gives CDR1 SGHKS, CDR2 YYEKEE (reference sequence). V was shortened by 1 base and J by 1 base, with 9 bases between the two germline ends.

V and J are TRBV6-6 and TRBJ2-7; 8 bases agree with TRBD2. V dropped 4 bases and J dropped 6; count of bases not matched to a gene: 5. CDR3 length equals 13 residues. CDR1 is MNHNY, CDR2 SVGAGI, per germline (reference sequence). The CDR3 loop is CASSLTSEVEQYF. For the CDR3, the DNA is TGTGCCAGCAGTTTGACTAGCGAGGTCGAGCAGTACTTC.

The rearrangement links TRBV7-8 to TRBJ1-5; 8 nucleotides align to TRBD1. This CDR3 contains 15 residues. V trimming: 0 bases; J trimming: 6 bases; junction bases outside the gene matches: 4. Germline CDR1 SGHVS, CDR2 FQNEAQ. The CDR3 is CASSLATTGVQPQHF. Written as DNA, the CDR3 is TGTGCCAGCAGCTTAGCAACGACAGGGGTTCAGCCCCAGCATTTT.

This sequence joins TRBV7-9 and TRBJ2-5; TRBD2 aligns across 7 bases. CDR1 SEHNR and CDR2 FQNEAQ come from the germline V gene (reference sequence). CDR3 length: 15 amino acids. The V and J ends lost 1 base and 4 bases, in that order; junction bases with no gene match: 6. CDR3 sequence reads: CASSLGASGGETQYF. The DNA of the CDR3 is TGTGCCAGCAGCTTAGGGGCTAGCGGAGGAGAGACCCAGTACTTC.

The chain is built from TRBV6-1 and TRBJ2-2, with unresolved D. V lost 2 bases, J lost 5 bases, and 6 bases lay in between. CDR1 is MNHNS, CDR2 SASEGT, per germline. This CDR3 contains 13 residues. The CDR3 DNA follows: TGTGCCAGCAGTGAACTCCCGACCGGGGAGCTGTTTTTT. Translation: CASSELPTGELFF.

V usage is TRBV27 and J usage is TRBJ2-7; D might be TRBD2 (6 bases). The germline CDR1 and CDR2 sequences are MNHEY and SMNVEV (reference sequence). This CDR3 spans 13 amino acids. V was pared by 6 bases and J by 2 bases, with 11 bases between. CDR3 sequence: CASSASETYEQYF. CDR3 sequence (DNA): TGTGCCAGCAGCGCTAGCGAAACCTACGAGCAGTACTTC.

This clone showed up just once. The gene calls are TRBV27 and TRBJ2-7, with 7 positions matching TRBD1. Germline values: CDR1 MNHEY, CDR2 SMNVEV (reference sequence). The V and J ends lost 5 bases and 3 bases, in that order; junction bases with no gene match: 13. The CDR3 is made up of 16 amino acids. The CDR3 spells CASSPRTGRVYYEQYF. CDR3 DNA: TGTGCCAGCAGTCCGCGGACAGGACGAGTATACTACGAGCAGTACTTC.

This chain joins TRBV7-6 and TRBJ2-3; D remains ambiguous. The CDR3 totals 12 residues. The germline CDR1 and CDR2 sequences are SGHVS and FNYEAQ. V lost 5 bases to trimming and J lost 0 bases, with 3 bases between them. In DNA, the CDR3 is TGTGCCAGCAGCCCCAGCACAGATACGCAGTATTTT. Translating gives CASSPSTDTQYF. Using reference TRBV7-6 and TRBJ2-3 for the parts outside the CDR3, the full variable domain is GAGVSQSPRYKVTKRGQDVALRCDPISGHVSLYWYRQALGQGPEFLTYFNYEAQQDKSGLPNDRFSAERPEGSISTLTIQRTEQRDSAMYRCASSPSTDTQYFGPGTRLTVL.

The V call is TRBV5-4, the J call TRBJ2-5; D ambiguous. The V end was cut by 4 bases, the J end by 2 bases, with 12 bases between. CDR1 is SGHNT, CDR2 YYREEE, per germline (reference sequence). The CDR3 extends over 14 amino acids. CDR3 bases: TGTGCCAGCAGCCTTTGGCAGAGACAAGAGACCCAGTACTTC. Amino acid sequence: CASSLWQRQETQYF.

This chain joins TRBV6-1 and TRBJ1-1; D possibly corresponds to TRBD1 (5 bases). From germline, CDR1 is MNHNS and CDR2 SASEGT. CDR3 length equals 13 residues. The CDR3 sequence: CVLGPRVNTEAFF. CDR3 sequence (DNA): TGTGTCTTAGGGCCCAGGGTAAACACTGAAGCTTTCTTT.

The V gene is TRBV9, the J gene TRBJ1-3; 7 bases align to TRBD1. There are 17 residues in the CDR3. From germline, CDR1 is SGDLS and CDR2 YYNGEE. J was trimmed by 3 bases and V by 4 bases; bases with no gene match: 13. CDR3 residues: CASSTYRGTDFGNTIYF. Written as DNA, the CDR3 is TGTGCCAGCAGCACCTACAGAGGGACAGACTTTGGAAACACCATATATTTT.

The V call is TRBV7-6, the J call TRBJ2-6, with a possible D match to TRBD1 (5 bases). CDR1 is SGHVS, CDR2 FNYEAQ, per germline. The CDR3 consists of 16 residues. V was trimmed by 5 bases and J by 0 bases, leaving 11 bases between them. The CDR3 DNA is TGTGCCAGCAGCAACCGCGACAGCTCTGGGGCCAACGTCCTGACTTTC. Protein sequence: CASSNRDSSGANVLTF.

The gene calls are TRBV9 and TRBJ2-7, with no clear D. Trimming pared 0 bases from V and 2 bases from J, leaving 9 bases between. The CDR3 runs to 14 residues. The V gene's germline CDR1 is SGDLS and CDR2 YYNGEE. The CDR3 DNA sequence: TGTGCCAGCAGCGTAGAATCAGTCCCCTACGAGCAGTACTTC. Translation: CASSVESVPYEQYF.

V usage is TRBV5-6 and J usage is TRBJ1-2; TRBD1 agrees at 11 bases. This CDR3 has 16 amino acids. The ends lost 0 bases at V and 4 bases at J; junction bases unmatched: 5. Germline lookup yields CDR1 SGHDT and CDR2 YYEEEE. CDR3 in amino acids: CASSLVGTGGSYGYTF. The CDR3 coding sequence is TGTGCCAGCAGCTTGGTTGGGACAGGGGGATCCTATGGCTACACCTTC. The full variable domain, completed using reference TRBV5-6 and TRBJ1-2, is DAGVTQSPTHLIKTRGQQVTLRCSPKSGHDTVSWYQQALGQGPQFIFQYYEEEERQRGNFPDRFSGHQFPNYSSELNVNALLLGDSALYLCASSLVGTGGSYGYTFGSGTRLTVV.

This chain connects TRBV11-3 to TRBJ2-7, with no clear D. The CDR3 loop spans 12 amino acids. V was trimmed by 5 bases and J by 3 bases, leaving 8 bases between them. Germline V CDR1 and CDR2: SGHNT, YENEEA. The CDR3 DNA is TGTGCCAGCAGCGCCATCATCTACGAGCAGTACTTC. It yields the protein CASSAIIYEQYF.

This clone was detected a few times. The CDR3 DNA is TGTGCCAGTAGTATTCGGTCGGACACTGAAGCTTTCTTT. Translating gives CASSIRSDTEAFF. This chain links TRBV19 with TRBJ1-1; D gene ambiguous. Deletions cut 3 bases from V and 3 bases from J, with 8 bases between. CDR1 and CDR2 (germline): LNHDA, SQIVND (reference sequence). This CDR3 has 13 residues.

The V and J genes are TRBV5-8 and TRBJ2-6; TRBD1 is a possible D gene (6 bases). In germline, CDR1 is SGHTS, CDR2 YDEGEE. V was pared by 5 bases and J by 2 bases, with 11 bases between. The CDR3 loop spans 15 amino acids. The CDR3 DNA follows: TGTGCCAGCAGGATAACAGGGACTGGGGCCAACGTCCTGACTTTC. It translates to CASRITGTGANVLTF.

The V and J genes are TRBV7-9 and TRBJ2-1; 8 bases are a match to TRBD2. Germline loops: CDR1 SEHNR, CDR2 FQNEAQ (reference sequence). V lost 8 bases to trimming and J lost 4 bases; unmatched junction nucleotides: 7. This CDR3 spans 14 amino acids. DNA for the CDR3: TGTGCCAGCCAGGCGGCTAGCGGGTACAATGAGCAGTTCTTC. It is translated as CASQAASGYNEQFF.

The gene calls are TRBV9 and TRBJ2-1; D gene uncertain. V shed 0 bases and J shed 1 base, with 8 bases lying between them. The CDR3 extends over 15 amino acids. Germline V lookup: CDR1 SGDLS, CDR2 YYNGEE. CDR3 loop: CASSVVTSSYNEQFF. In DNA, the CDR3 is TGTGCCAGCAGCGTAGTCACTTCTTCCTACAATGAGCAGTTCTTC.

The chain couples TRBV6-6 to TRBJ2-7; the D gene is possibly TRBD1 (6 bases). The CDR3 sequence is 14 residues long. V lost 7 bases, J lost 0 bases, and 13 bases lay in between. CDR1 is MNHNY, CDR2 SVGAGI, per germline (reference sequence). CDR3 sequence reads: CASTWTASSYEQYF. CDR3 sequence (DNA): TGTGCCAGCACCTGGACAGCGAGCTCCTACGAGCAGTACTTC.

The CDR3 region is CSVETDQANYGYTF. CDR3 nucleotides: TGCAGCGTTGAAACCGATCAAGCTAACTATGGCTACACCTTC. V usage is TRBV29-1 and J usage is TRBJ1-2; D unresolved. The CDR3 covers 14 residues. In germline, CDR1 is SQVTM, CDR2 ANQGSEA. V was trimmed by 2 bases and J by 0 bases, leaving 10 bases between them.

The gene calls are TRBV12-5 and TRBJ1-1, with D possibly TRBD1 on 5 matching bases. The CDR3 loop spans 16 amino acids. Trimming took off 3 bases at V and 8 bases at J, with 22 bases between the two ends. Germline V gene sequence: CDR1 LGHNT, CDR2 FRNRAP. DNA for the CDR3: TGTGCTAGTGGTTTCCCCCCCTTTACCAGGGAGAAAGAAGCTTTCTTT. This sequence encodes CASGFPPFTREKEAFF.